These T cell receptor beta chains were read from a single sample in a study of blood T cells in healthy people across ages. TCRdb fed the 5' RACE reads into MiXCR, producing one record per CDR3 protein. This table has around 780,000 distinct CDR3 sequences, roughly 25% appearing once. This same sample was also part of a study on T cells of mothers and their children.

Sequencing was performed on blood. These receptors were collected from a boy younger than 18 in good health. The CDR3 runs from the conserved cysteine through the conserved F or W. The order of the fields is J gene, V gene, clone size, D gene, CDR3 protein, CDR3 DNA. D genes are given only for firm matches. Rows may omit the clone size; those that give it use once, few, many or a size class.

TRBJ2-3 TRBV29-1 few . CSVRPIGATDTQYF TGCAGCGTGCGACCCATTGGGGCCACAGATACGCAGTATTTT
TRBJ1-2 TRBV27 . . CASSLTALLTYGYTF TGTGCCAGCAGTTTAACGGCACTCCTTACCTATGGCTACACCTTC
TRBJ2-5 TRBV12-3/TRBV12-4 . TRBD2 CASSSTGGARETQYF TGTGCCAGCAGTTCCACCGGGGGGGCGCGGGAGACCCAGTACTTC
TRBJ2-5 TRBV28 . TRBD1 CASSLLIGQGEETQYF TGTGCCAGCAGTTTGTTGATTGGACAGGGGGAAGAGACCCAGTACTTC
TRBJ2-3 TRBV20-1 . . CSAQHVAVSTDTQYF TGCAGTGCTCAACACGTAGCGGTTAGCACAGATACGCAGTATTTT
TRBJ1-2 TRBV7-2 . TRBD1 CASEHQGGDYGYTF TGTGCCAGCGAACACCAGGGGGGCGACTATGGCTACACCTTC
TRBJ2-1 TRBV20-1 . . CSASNQFNEQFF TGCAGTGCTAGTAACCAGTTCAACGAGCAGTTCTTC
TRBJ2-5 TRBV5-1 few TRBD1 CASSLGTGMETQYF TGCGCCAGCAGCTTGGGGACAGGGATGGAGACCCAGTACTTC
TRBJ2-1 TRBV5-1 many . CASSLGQEEYNEQFF TGCGCCAGCAGCTTGGGACAGGAGGAATACAATGAGCAGTTCTTC
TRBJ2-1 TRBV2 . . CASSDLILCSYNEQFF TGTGCCAGCAGTGATCTTATTCTTTGCTCCTACAATGAGCAGTTCTTC
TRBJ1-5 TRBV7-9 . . CASSLETTGHQPQHF TGTGCCAGCAGCTTAGAGACGACGGGCCATCAGCCCCAGCATTTT
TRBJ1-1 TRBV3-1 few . CASSQEGRAFF TGTGCCAGCAGCCAAGAGGGAAGAGCTTTCTTT
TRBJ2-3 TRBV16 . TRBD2 CASSLTVAGTTDTQYF TGTGCCAGCAGCCTTACCGTAGCGGGCACGACAGATACGCAGTATTTT
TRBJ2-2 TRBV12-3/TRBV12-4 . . CASSFAERNGELFF TGTGCCAGCAGTTTCGCTGAGAGGAACGGGGAGCTGTTTTTT
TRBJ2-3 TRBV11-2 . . CASSLRLDSTDTQYF TGTGCCAGCAGCTTACGTCTCGATAGCACAGATACGCAGTATTTT
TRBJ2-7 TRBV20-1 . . CSARDPAYEQYF TGCAGTGCTAGAGACCCCGCCTACGAGCAGTACTTC
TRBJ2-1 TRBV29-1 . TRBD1 CSASAGQGANYNEQFF TGCAGCGCCAGCGCTGGACAGGGGGCTAACTACAATGAGCAGTTCTTC
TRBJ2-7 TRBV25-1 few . CASSELLGTVSYEQYF TGTGCCAGCAGTGAATTATTAGGGACCGTCTCCTACGAGCAGTACTTC
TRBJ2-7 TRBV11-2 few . CASSLRRGNKDEQYF TGTGCCAGCAGCCTCCGGAGGGGCAACAAAGACGAGCAGTACTTC
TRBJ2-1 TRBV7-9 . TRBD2 CASSLVMRTSYNEQFF TGTGCCAGCAGCTTAGTGATGCGGACTAGCTACAATGAGCAGTTCTTC
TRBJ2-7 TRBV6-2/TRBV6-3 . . CATKKRDLDEQYF TGTGCCACCAAAAAAAGAGATTTGGACGAGCAGTACTTC
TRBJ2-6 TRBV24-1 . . CATSDSTYSGANVLTF TGTGCCACCAGTGATTCGACCTACTCTGGGGCCAACGTCCTGACTTTC
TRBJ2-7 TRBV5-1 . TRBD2 CASSPLPGLAGGSNAYEQYF TGCGCCAGCAGCCCGTTGCCGGGACTAGCGGGGGGCTCAAATGCCTACGAGCAGTACTTC
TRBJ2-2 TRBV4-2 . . CASSQGEGHTGELFF TGTGCCAGCAGCCAAGGAGAGGGTCATACCGGGGAGCTGTTTTTT
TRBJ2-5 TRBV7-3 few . CASSLMGSGYGETQYF TGTGCCAGCAGCTTAATGGGATCGGGGTATGGTGAGACCCAGTACTTC
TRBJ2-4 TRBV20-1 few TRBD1 CSARIQGAIEANIQYF TGCAGTGCTAGAATCCAGGGGGCGATTGAAGCAAACATTCAGTACTTC
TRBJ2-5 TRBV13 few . CASSLGPGAGETQYF TGTGCCAGCAGCTTAGGCCCGGGGGCTGGAGAGACCCAGTACTTC
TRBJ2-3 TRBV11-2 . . CASSQNGDTQYF TGTGCCAGCAGCCAAAATGGGGATACGCAGTATTTT
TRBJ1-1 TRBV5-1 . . CASSLGVRGGNTEAFF TGCGCCAGCAGCTTGGGAGTGCGGGGGGGGAACACTGAAGCTTTCTTT
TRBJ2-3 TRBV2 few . CANKGEDTQYF TGTGCCAACAAGGGAGAAGATACGCAGTATTTT
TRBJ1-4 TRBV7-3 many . CASSLTGGSNEKLFF TGTGCCAGCAGCCTAACTGGTGGGTCGAATGAAAAACTGTTTTTT
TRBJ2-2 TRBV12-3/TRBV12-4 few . CASTSYWGTGELFF TGTGCCAGCACTAGTTATTGGGGGACCGGGGAGCTGTTTTTT
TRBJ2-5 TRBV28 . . CASSLRLRKETQYF TGTGCCAGCAGTTTAAGGCTGAGAAAAGAGACCCAGTACTTC
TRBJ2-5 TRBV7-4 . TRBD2 CASRPSGGKQETQYF TGTGCCAGCAGACCTAGCGGGGGAAAACAAGAGACCCAGTACTTC
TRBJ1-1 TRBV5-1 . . CASSLDGVTEAFF TGCGCCAGCAGCTTGGACGGCGTCACTGAAGCTTTCTTT
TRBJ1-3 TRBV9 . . CASSATSGNTIYF TGTGCCAGCAGCGCGACGTCTGGAAACACCATATATTTT